This T cell receptor beta chain was sequenced in a study of tissue T cells after allogeneic stem cell transplantation. This CDR3 has 14 amino acids. Germline V gives CDR1 SGHND, CDR2 FRSKSL. V was cut by 5 bases and J by 6 bases, with 13 bases left in between. Time point indicated: mouse harvest day 7 after allogeneic transplant. The graft held 10^6 splenic CD5+ T cells and 10^7 T-cell-depleted bone marrow cells. Method: immunoSEQ multiplex PCR; TCRdb's copy keeps in-frame clones and lacks some. The table lists more than 4,000 clones, 45% to 60% of them singletons. Comments on this clone: Mouse gene names and germline throughout. The read halts 1 residue ahead of the CDR3 end, with the missing end drawn from the germline J gene.

The sequencing input was lymph node tissue. The chain combines TRBV15 with TRBJ2-2; perhaps TRBD2 as D (8 bases). The source is a female BALB/c mouse given C57BL/6 T cells with graft-versus-host disease after an allogeneic hematopoietic cell transplant. CDR3 DNA (partial): TGTGCCAGCAGTCCAGGGGGGGGCTCCGGGCAGCTCTAC. This translates into CASSPGGGSGQLY. The full CDR3 sequence reads CASSPGGGSGQLYF.